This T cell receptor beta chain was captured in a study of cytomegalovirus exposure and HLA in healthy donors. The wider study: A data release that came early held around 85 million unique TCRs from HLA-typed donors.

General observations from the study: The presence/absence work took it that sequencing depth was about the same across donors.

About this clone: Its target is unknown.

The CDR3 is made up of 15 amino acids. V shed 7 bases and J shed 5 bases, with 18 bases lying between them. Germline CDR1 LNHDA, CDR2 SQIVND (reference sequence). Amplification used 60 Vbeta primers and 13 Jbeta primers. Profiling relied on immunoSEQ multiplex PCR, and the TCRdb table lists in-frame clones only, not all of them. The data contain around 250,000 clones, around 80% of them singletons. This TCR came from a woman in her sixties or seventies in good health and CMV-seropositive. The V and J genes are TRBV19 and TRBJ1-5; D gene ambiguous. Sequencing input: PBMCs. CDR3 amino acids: CASTFGSREDQPQHF. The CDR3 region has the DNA TGTGCCAGTACCTTCGGGTCCCGTGAGGATCAGCCCCAGCATTTT.